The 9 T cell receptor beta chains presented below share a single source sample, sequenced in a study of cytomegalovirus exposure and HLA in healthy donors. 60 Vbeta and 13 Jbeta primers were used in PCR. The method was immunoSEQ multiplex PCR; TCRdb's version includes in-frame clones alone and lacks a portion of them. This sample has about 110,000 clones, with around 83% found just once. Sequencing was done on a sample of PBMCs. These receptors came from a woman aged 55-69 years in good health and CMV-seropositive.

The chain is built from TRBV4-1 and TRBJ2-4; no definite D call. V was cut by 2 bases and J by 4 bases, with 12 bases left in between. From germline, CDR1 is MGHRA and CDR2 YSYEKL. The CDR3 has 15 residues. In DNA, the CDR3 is TGCGCCAGCAGCCAAAAGTCTACAGAGAAAAACATTCAGTACTTC. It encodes CASSQKSTEKNIQYF.

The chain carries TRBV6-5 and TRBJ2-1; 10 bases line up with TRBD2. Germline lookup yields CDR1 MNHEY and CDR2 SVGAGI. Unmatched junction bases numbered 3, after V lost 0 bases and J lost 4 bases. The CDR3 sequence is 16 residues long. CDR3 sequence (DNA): TGTGCCAGCAGTTACTCGGTACTAGCGGGATACAATGAGCAGTTCTTC. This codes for CASSYSVLAGYNEQFF.

CDR3 protein: CASSRVRDTQETQYF. CDR3 nucleotides: TGTGCCAGCAGTAGGGTACGGGACACCCAAGAGACCCAGTACTTC. The chain recombines TRBV27 with TRBJ2-5, with D perhaps TRBD1 (6 bases). Germline values: CDR1 MNHEY, CDR2 SMNVEV (reference sequence). V lost 5 bases and J 1 base, leaving 14 bases between the germline ends. The CDR3 is 15 amino acids.

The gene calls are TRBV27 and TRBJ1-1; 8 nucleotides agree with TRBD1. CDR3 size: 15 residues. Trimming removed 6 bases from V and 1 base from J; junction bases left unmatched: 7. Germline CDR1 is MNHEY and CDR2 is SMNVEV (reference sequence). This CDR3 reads CASRDHRGGNTEAFF. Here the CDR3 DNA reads TGTGCCAGCAGGGACCACAGGGGGGGGAACACTGAAGCTTTCTTT.

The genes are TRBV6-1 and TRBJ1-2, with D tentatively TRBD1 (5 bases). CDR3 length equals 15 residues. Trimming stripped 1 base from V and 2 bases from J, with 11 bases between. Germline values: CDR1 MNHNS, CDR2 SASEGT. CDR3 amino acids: CASSEVGRVNYGYTF. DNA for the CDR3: TGTGCCAGCAGTGAAGTCGGCAGGGTCAACTATGGCTACACCTTC.

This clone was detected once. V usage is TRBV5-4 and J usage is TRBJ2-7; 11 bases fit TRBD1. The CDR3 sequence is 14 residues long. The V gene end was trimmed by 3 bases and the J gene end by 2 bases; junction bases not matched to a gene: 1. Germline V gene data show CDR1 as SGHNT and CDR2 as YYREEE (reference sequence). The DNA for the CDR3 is TGTGCCAGCAGCTCGGGACAGGGGGCCTACGAGCAGTACTTC. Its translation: CASSSGQGAYEQYF. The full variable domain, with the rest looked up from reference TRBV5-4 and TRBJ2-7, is ETGVTQSPTHLIKTRGQQVTLRCSSQSGHNTVSWYQQALGQGPQFIFQYYREEENGRGNFPPRFSGLQFPNYSSELNVNALELDDSALYLCASSSGQGAYEQYFGPGTRLTVT.

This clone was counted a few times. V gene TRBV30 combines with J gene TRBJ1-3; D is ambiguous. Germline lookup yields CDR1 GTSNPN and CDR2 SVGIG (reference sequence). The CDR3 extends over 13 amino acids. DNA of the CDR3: TGTCGTCGAGAGGGTACCTCTGGAAACACCATATATTTT. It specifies CRREGTSGNTIYF. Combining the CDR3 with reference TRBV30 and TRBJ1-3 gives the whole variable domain SQTIHQWPATLVQPVGSPLSLECTVEGTSNPNLYWYRQAAGRGLQLLFYSVGIGQISSEVPQNLSASRPQDRQFILSSKKLLLSDSGFYLCRREGTSGNTIYFGEGSWLTVV.

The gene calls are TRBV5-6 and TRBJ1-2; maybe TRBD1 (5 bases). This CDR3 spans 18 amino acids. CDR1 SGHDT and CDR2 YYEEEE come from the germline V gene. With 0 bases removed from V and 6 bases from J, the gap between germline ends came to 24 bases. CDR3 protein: CASSLGPVGTMGSDGYTF. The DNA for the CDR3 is TGTGCCAGCAGCTTGGGTCCGGTGGGGACTATGGGGTCTGATGGCTACACCTTC.

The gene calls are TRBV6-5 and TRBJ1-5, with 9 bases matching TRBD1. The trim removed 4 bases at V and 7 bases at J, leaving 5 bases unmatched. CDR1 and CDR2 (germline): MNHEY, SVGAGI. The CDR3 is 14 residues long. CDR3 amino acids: CASSSATGGQPQHF. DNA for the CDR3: TGTGCCAGCAGTTCAGCCACAGGGGGCCAGCCCCAGCATTTT.